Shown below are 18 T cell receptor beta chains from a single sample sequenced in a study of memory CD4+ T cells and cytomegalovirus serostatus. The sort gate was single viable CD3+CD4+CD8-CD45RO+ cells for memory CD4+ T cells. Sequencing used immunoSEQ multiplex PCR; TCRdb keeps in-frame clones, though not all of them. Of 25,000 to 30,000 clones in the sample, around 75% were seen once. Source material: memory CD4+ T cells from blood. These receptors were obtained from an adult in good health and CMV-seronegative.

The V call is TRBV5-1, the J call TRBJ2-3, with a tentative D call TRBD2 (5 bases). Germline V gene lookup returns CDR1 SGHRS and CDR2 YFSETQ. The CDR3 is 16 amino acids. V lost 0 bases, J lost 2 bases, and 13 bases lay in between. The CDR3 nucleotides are TGCGCCAGCAGCTTGGCCTCGGGGATCTCCACAGATACGCAGTATTTT. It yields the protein CASSLASGISTDTQYF.

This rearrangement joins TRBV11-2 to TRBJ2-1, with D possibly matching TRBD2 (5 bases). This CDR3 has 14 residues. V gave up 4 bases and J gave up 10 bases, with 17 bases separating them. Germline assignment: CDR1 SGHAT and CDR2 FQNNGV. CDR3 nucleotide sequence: TGTGCCAGCAGCTCCAACGGAGGCGGGTCGGAGCAGTTCTTC. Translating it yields CASSSNGGGSEQFF.

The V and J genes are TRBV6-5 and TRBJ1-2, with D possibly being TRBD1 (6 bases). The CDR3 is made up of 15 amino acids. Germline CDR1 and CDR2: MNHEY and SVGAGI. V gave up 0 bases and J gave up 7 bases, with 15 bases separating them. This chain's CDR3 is CASSYSEDSAGGYTF. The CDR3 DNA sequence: TGTGCCAGCAGTTACTCAGAGGACAGCGCGGGTGGCTACACCTTC.

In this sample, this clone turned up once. The CDR3 spells CASSKQPGQGATGELFF. In DNA form, the CDR3 reads TGTGCCAGCAGTAAACAACCGGGACAGGGTGCGACCGGGGAGCTGTTTTTT. V is TRBV5-4 and J is TRBJ2-2, with 9 bases that match TRBD1. The ends lost 5 bases at V and 5 bases at J; junction bases unmatched: 13. This CDR3 has 17 residues. Germline V gene data show CDR1 as SGHNT and CDR2 as YYREEE (reference sequence).

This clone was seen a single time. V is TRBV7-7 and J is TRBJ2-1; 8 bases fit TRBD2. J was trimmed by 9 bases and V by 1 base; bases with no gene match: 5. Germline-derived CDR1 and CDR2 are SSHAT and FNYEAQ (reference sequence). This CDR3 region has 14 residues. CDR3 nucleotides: TGTGCCAGCAGCTTAGGGACTAGCACAATTGAGCAGTTCTTC. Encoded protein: CASSLGTSTIEQFF.

This CDR3 reads CASSPRQGALTGELFF. The CDR3 DNA follows: TGTGCCAGCTCACCGCGACAGGGGGCGCTCACCGGGGAGCTGTTTTTT. This chain connects TRBV18 to TRBJ2-2, with 10 bases aligning to TRBD1. CDR3 length: 16 amino acids. V was clipped by 3 bases and J by 4 bases; unmatched bases: 5. Per germline, CDR1 KGHSH and CDR2 LQKENI.

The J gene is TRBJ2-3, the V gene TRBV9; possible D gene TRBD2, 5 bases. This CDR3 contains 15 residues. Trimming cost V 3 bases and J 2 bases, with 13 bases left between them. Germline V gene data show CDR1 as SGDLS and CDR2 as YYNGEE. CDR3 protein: CASSAGVQYTDTQYF. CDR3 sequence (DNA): TGTGCCAGCAGCGCCGGGGTTCAGTACACAGATACGCAGTATTTT.

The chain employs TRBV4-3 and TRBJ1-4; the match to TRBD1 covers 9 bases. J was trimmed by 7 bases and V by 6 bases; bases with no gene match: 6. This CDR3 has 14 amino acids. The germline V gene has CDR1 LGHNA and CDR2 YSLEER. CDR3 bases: TGCGCCAGCAGTCAGGGACAGGGCCGTGAAAAACTGTTTTTT. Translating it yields CASSQGQGREKLFF.

CDR3 nucleotides: TGCGCCAGCAGCCAAGGTTTAAGGGGGGCCAAAAACATTCAGTACTTC. This encodes CASSQGLRGAKNIQYF. J is TRBJ2-4 and V is TRBV4-1; perhaps TRBD1 as D (6 bases). V lost 1 base and J lost 1, with 11 bases in between. Germline lookup yields CDR1 MGHRA and CDR2 YSYEKL. The CDR3 has 16 residues.

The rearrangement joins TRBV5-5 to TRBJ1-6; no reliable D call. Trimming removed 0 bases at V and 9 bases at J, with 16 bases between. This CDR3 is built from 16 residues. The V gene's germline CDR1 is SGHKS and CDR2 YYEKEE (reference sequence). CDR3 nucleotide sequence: TGTGCCAGCAGCTTGGTGTACATTCGGGGTAGTTCACCCCTCCACTTT. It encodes CASSLVYIRGSSPLHF.

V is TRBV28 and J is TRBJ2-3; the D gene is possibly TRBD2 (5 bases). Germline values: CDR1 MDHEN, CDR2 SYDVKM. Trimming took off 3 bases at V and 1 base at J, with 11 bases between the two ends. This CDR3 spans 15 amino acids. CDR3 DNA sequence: TGTGCCAGCAGTTTGGGTGGTAGCGGCACAGATACGCAGTATTTT. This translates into CASSLGGSGTDTQYF.

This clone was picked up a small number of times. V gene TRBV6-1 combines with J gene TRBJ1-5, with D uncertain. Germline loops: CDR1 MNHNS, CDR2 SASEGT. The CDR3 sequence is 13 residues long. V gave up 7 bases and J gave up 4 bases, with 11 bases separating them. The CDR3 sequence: CASTIDWNQPQHF. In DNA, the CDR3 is TGTGCCAGCACCATAGACTGGAATCAGCCCCAGCATTTT.

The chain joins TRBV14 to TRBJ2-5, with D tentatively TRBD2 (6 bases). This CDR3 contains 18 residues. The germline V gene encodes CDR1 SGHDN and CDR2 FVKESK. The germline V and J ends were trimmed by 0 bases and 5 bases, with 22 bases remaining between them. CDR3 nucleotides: TGTGCCAGCAGCCAAGATCAGACCTATGCCGGGAGTCGGGAGACCCAGTACTTC. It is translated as CASSQDQTYAGSRETQYF.

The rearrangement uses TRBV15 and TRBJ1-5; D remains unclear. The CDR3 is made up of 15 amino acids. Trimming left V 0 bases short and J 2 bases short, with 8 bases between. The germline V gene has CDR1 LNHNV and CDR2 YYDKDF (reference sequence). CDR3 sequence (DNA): TGTGCCACCAGCAGAGAGCGGCAGGGCAATCAGCCCCAGCATTTT. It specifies CATSRERQGNQPQHF.

The CDR3 DNA sequence: TGTGCCAGCAGCTGGAGACAGGGCACTGAAGCTTTCTTT. Encoded protein: CASSWRQGTEAFF. The rearrangement joins TRBV11-3 to TRBJ1-1; 7 bases match TRBD1. V lost 4 bases to trimming and J lost 4 bases; unmatched junction nucleotides: 3. The CDR3 is 13 residues long. CDR1 and CDR2 from the germline V gene are SGHNT and YENEEA.

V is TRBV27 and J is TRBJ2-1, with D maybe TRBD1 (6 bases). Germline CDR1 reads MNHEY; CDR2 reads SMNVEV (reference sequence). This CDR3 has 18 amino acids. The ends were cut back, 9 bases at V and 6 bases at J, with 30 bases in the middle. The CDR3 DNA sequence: TGTGCCAGGGGTCCGGGACACCGGGACCCGATAGTAGGCAATGAGCAGTTCTTC. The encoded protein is CARGPGHRDPIVGNEQFF.

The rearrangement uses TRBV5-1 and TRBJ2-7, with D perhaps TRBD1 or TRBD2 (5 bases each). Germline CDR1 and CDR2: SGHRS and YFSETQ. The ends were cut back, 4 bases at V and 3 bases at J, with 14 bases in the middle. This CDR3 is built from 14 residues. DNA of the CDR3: TGCGCCAGCAGCCCCCGGGACGGCCACTACGAGCAGTACTTC. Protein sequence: CASSPRDGHYEQYF.

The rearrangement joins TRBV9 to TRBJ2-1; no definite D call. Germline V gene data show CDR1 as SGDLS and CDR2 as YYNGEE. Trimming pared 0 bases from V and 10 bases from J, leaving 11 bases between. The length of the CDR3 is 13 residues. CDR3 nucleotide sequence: TGTGCCAGCAGCGTAGCCCCTTCGGAAGAGCAGTTCTTC. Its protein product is CASSVAPSEEQFF.